The rows below give T cell receptor beta chains drawn from one sample of a study of cytomegalovirus exposure and HLA in healthy donors. Method: immunoSEQ multiplex PCR; TCRdb's copy keeps in-frame clones and lacks some. The sample carries 150,000 to 200,000 clones, under 85% recorded once. Material for sequencing was PBMCs. These receptors originate from a male donor in good health and CMV-seronegative. CDR3s include the opening cysteine and the closing phenylalanine or tryptophan. The order of the fields is V gene, J gene, CDR3 protein.

V gene: TRBV6-4; J gene: TRBJ2-3; CDR3 protein: CASSPFISTDTQYF
V gene: TRBV6-5; J gene: TRBJ1-5; CDR3 protein: CASSYSYSNQPQHF
V gene: TRBV4-1; J gene: TRBJ1-5; CDR3 protein: CASSQAPGSNQPQHF
V gene: TRBV2; J gene: TRBJ2-3; CDR3 protein: CASNPQTSGTDTQYF
V gene: TRBV19; J gene: TRBJ1-1; CDR3 protein: CASSRFTGGAGEAFF
V gene: TRBV6-5; J gene: TRBJ2-5; CDR3 protein: CASSYGLAGLETQYF
V gene: TRBV9; J gene: TRBJ2-3; CDR3 protein: CASSVDPGLEALDTQYF
V gene: TRBV19; J gene: TRBJ1-5; CDR3 protein: CASSPTIEGPQPQHF
V gene: TRBV28; J gene: TRBJ2-6; CDR3 protein: CASRDSGTGANVLTF
V gene: TRBV29-1; J gene: TRBJ1-1; CDR3 protein: CSVRRVEGNTEAFF
V gene: TRBV7-8; J gene: TRBJ2-1; CDR3 protein: CASSPSPFQQFF
V gene: TRBV6-6; J gene: TRBJ1-1; CDR3 protein: CASRLIRTEAFF
V gene: TRBV6-1; J gene: TRBJ1-1; CDR3 protein: CASSGWGLNTEAFF
V gene: TRBV5-1; J gene: TRBJ2-5; CDR3 protein: CASSEPQETQYF
V gene: TRBV29-1; J gene: TRBJ2-3; CDR3 protein: CSVPGQGSDTQYF
V gene: TRBV6-5; J gene: TRBJ2-5; CDR3 protein: CASSYSAGETQYF
V gene: TRBV6-5; J gene: TRBJ2-5; CDR3 protein: CASSYSGTSGSETQYF
V gene: TRBV4-2; J gene: TRBJ1-1; CDR3 protein: CASSQEEGYTEAFF
V gene: TRBV7-2; J gene: TRBJ1-1; CDR3 protein: CASSLKRTGQLTGGTEAFF
V gene: TRBV4-1; J gene: TRBJ2-1; CDR3 protein: CASSPFAPAGGPGNEQFF
V gene: TRBV5-4; J gene: TRBJ2-1; CDR3 protein: CASSPERAGGKNEQFF
V gene: TRBV10-3; J gene: TRBJ1-3; CDR3 protein: CAISGSGLGNTIYF
V gene: TRBV7-9; J gene: TRBJ2-7; CDR3 protein: CASSPSGTGPYEQYF
V gene: TRBV6-1; J gene: TRBJ2-1; CDR3 protein: CASSGTSGASTYNEQFF
V gene: TRBV10-3; J gene: TRBJ2-7; CDR3 protein: CAISFGQGAYEQYF
V gene: TRBV27; J gene: TRBJ1-5; CDR3 protein: CASSLPGDRAQPQHF
V gene: TRBV6-6; J gene: TRBJ2-1; CDR3 protein: CASSLSTSGVLGEQFF
V gene: TRBV5-1; J gene: TRBJ2-5; CDR3 protein: CASSGGLAGVETQYF
V gene: TRBV6-5; J gene: TRBJ1-1; CDR3 protein: CASSYYSQPGTEAFF
V gene: TRBV4-2; J gene: TRBJ2-3; CDR3 protein: CASSQDPGLETDTQYF
V gene: TRBV10-2; J gene: TRBJ2-5; CDR3 protein: CASSGLETQYF
V gene: TRBV5-4; J gene: TRBJ2-5; CDR3 protein: CASSTGTSGRETQYF
V gene: TRBV4-1; J gene: TRBJ2-2; CDR3 protein: CASSHPRGGVAGELFF
V gene: TRBV7-6; J gene: TRBJ2-5; CDR3 protein: CASSLVGQKYQETQYF
V gene: TRBV11-3; J gene: TRBJ2-1; CDR3 protein: CASSMGGRFNEQFF
V gene: TRBV7-9; J gene: TRBJ2-3; CDR3 protein: CASSLPSTDTQYF